The source of this T cell receptor (beta chain) is a study of T cells in Graves' hyperthyroidism and ophthalmopathy. Diagnoses were made from clinical symptoms, serum measures (thyroxine and TRAb), thyroid ultrasound and orbital computed tomography. CDR3 length: 14 residues. Per germline, CDR1 LNHDA and CDR2 SQIVND (reference sequence). Deletions cut 3 bases from V and 2 bases from J, with 10 bases between. What was amplified from RNA transcripts were TCR beta CDR3 regions. The HTBI primer set was used in a first-round RT-PCR of the TCR CDR3. TCRdb fed the multiplex PCR reads into MiXCR, producing one record per CDR3 protein. The data contain about 600,000 distinct CDR3 sequences, approximately 15% of them singletons.

The V gene is TRBV19, the J gene TRBJ1-2; D unclear. Sequences were obtained from blood. The TCR sequence derives from a woman aged 18-35 years with Graves' ophthalmopathy. For the CDR3, the DNA is TGTGCCAGTAGTATGTACAGCTCGAACTATGGCTACACCTTC. This encodes CASSMYSSNYGYTF.